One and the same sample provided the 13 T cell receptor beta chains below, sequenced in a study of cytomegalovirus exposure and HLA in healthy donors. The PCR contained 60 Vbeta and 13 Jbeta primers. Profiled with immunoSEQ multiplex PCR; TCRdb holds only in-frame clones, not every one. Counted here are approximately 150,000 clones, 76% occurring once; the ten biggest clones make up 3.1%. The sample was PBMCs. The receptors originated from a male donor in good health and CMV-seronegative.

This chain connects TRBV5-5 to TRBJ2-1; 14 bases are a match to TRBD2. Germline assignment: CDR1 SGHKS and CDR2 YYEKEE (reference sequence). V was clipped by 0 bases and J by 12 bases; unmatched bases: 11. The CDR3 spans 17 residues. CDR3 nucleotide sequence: TGTGCCAGCAGCTTGGGACTAGCGGGAGGGCTTTATGGGGTGCAGTTCTTC. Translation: CASSLGLAGGLYGVQFF.

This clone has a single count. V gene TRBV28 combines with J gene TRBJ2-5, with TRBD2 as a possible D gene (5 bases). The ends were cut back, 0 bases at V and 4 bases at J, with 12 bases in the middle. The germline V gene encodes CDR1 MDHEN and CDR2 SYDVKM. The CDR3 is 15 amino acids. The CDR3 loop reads CASSLWPSGRETQYF. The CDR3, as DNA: TGTGCCAGCAGTTTATGGCCGAGCGGCAGAGAGACCCAGTACTTC.

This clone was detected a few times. The CDR3 DNA reads TGTGCCAGCAGCCCGGGACTAGGGGGGAGCACAGATACGCAGTATTTT. Residues: CASSPGLGGSTDTQYF. This sequence joins TRBV5-6 and TRBJ2-3; TRBD2 matches at 8 bases. V lost 4 bases, J lost 0 bases, and 7 bases stayed unmatched. The CDR3 spans 16 residues. Germline CDR1 and CDR2: SGHDT and YYEEEE.

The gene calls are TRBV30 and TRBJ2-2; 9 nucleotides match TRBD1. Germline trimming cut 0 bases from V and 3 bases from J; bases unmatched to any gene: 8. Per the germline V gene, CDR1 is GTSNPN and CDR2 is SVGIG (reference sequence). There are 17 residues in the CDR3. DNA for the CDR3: TGTGCCTGGAGTGTTGCCCCGGGACAGGGCTACACCGGGGAGCTGTTTTTT. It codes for CAWSVAPGQGYTGELFF. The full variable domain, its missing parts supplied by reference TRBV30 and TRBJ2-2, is SQTIHQWPATLVQPVGSPLSLECTVEGTSNPNLYWYRQAAGRGLQLLFYSVGIGQISSEVPQNLSASRPQDRQFILSSKKLLLSDSGFYLCAWSVAPGQGYTGELFFGEGSRLTVL.

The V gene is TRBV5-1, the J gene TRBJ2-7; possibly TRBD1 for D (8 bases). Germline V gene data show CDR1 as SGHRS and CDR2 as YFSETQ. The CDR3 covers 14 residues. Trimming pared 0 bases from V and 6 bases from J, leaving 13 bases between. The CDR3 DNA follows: TGCGCCAGCAGCTTGGACAGGGGGGGTGGCGAGCAGTACTTC. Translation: CASSLDRGGGEQYF.

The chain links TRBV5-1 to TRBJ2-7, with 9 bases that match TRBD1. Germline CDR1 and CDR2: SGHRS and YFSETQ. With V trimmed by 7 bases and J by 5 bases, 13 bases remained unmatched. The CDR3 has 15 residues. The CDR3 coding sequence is TGCGCCAGCCAATGGGGGGACAGGGACTTCAACGAGCAGTACTTC. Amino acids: CASQWGDRDFNEQYF.

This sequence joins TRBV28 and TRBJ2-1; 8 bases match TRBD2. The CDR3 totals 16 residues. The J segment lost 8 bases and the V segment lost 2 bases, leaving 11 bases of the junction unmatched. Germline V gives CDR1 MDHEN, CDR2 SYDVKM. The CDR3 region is CASSLGRGLENDEQFF. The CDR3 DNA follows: TGTGCCAGCAGTTTAGGGAGGGGACTAGAGAACGATGAGCAGTTCTTC.

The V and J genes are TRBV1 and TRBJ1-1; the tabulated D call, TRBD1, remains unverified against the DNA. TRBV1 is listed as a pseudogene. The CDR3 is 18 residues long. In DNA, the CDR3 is TGCACCAGCAGCCAAGAGGGAGACAGGGTAAGGTTTGGCACTGAAGCTTTCTTT. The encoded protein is CTSSQEGDRVRFGTEAFF.

The CDR3 DNA reads TGTGCCAGCAGCGCCTTCGGGGGACGTAATGAAAAACTGTTTTTT. This sequence encodes CASSAFGGRNEKLFF. The rearrangement joins TRBV9 to TRBJ1-4, with D possibly being TRBD1 (5 bases). The CDR3 is made up of 15 amino acids. Germline V lookup: CDR1 SGDLS, CDR2 YYNGEE. The germline V and J ends were trimmed by 3 bases and 4 bases, with 13 bases remaining between them.

CDR3 residues: CASSEIQGVGETQYF. The CDR3 nucleotides read TGTGCCAGCAGTGAAATCCAGGGGGTAGGGGAGACCCAGTACTTC. The chain has TRBV2 and TRBJ2-5; TRBD1 matches at 7 bases. V lost 2 bases and J lost 5; bases outside the gene matches: 8. Germline V gives CDR1 SNHLY, CDR2 FYNNEI. CDR3 length: 15 amino acids.

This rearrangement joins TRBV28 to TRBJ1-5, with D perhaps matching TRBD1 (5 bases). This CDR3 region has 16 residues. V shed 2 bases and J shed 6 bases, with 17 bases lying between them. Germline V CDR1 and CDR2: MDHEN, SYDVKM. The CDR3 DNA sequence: TGTGCCAGCAGTTTAGAACCCAGGGTTGGTGTTCAGCCCCAGCATTTT. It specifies CASSLEPRVGVQPQHF. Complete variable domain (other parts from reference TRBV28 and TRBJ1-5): DVKVTQSSRYLVKRTGEKVFLECVQDMDHENMFWYRQDPGLGLRLIYFSYDVKMKEKGDIPEGYSVSREKKERFSLILESASTNQTSMYLCASSLEPRVGVQPQHFGDGTRLSIL.

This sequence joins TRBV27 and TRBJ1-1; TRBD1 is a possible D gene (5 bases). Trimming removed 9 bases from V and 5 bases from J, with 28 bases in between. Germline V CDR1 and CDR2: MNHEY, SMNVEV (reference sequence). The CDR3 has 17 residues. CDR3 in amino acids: CARTQGFPDGWYTEAFF. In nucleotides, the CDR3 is TGTGCCAGGACTCAGGGTTTCCCGGATGGTTGGTATACTGAAGCTTTCTTT.

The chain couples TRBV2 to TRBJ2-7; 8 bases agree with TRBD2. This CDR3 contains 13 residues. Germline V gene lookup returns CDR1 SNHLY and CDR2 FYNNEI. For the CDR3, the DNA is TGTGCAATCGGGGGGGGAATACCCTACGAGCAGTACTTC. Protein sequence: CAIGGGIPYEQYF.